This T cell receptor (beta chain) was recorded in a study of T cell responses to AZD1222 COVID-19 vaccine. Study-level results: Spike-specific TCR depth and breadth grew after two AZD1222 doses. Regions 160-218 and 743-854 held dominance among vaccine-associated CD4 TCRs, which spanned spike. At baseline, seropositivity was found in only a handful of AZD1222 recipients.

Notes on this clone: Its cognate antigen is unknown.

Germline CDR1 and CDR2: SGHTS and YDEGEE. This CDR3 is 12 amino acids long. Only in-frame clones appear in the TCRdb table, and some are missing; sequencing was by immunoSEQ multiplex PCR. The data show over 130,000 clones, approximately 90% seen once. Investigators merged groups given second doses at roughly 4 or roughly 12 weeks. This material consisted of peripheral blood, taken 28 days after the second AZD1222 dose. The sequence was collected from an adult who received the AZD1222 COVID-19 vaccine. The chain couples TRBV5-8 to TRBJ1-2, with TRBD1 as a possible D gene (5 bases). CDR3: CATRAGLYGYTF. The CDR3 coding sequence is TGTGCGACCAGGGCAGGGCTCTATGGCTACACCTTC.